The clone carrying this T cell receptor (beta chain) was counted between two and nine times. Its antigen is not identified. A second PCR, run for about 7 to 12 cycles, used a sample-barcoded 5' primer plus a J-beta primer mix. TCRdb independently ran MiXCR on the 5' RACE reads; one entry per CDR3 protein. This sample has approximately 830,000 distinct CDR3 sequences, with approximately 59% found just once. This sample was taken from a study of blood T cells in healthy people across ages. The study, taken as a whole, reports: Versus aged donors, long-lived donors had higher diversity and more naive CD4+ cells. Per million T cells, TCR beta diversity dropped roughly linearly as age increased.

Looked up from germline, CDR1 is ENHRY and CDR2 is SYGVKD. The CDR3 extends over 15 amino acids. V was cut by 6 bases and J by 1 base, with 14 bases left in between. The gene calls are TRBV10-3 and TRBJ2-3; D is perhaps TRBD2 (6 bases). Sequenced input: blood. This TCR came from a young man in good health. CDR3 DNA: TGTGCCATCAGCAGCAGGGACTCCCGCACAGATACGCAGTATTTT. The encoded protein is CAISSRDSRTDTQYF.